Listed below are T cell receptor beta chains from one sample, sequenced in a study of naive and memory T cell subsets. One entry per CDR3 protein, called by TCRdb with MiXCR from the UMI-ligation and nested PCR reads. The table has roughly 140,000 distinct CDR3 sequences, around 15% seen once. Sequenced input: naive CD4+ T cells from blood. Receptors originate from a human donor in good health. The CDR3 runs from the conserved cysteine through the conserved F or W. The order of the fields is V gene, D gene, CDR3 length, clone size, J gene, CDR3 DNA, CDR3 protein. A D gene is named only where the DNA matches it firmly. The size of a clone is reported for some rows only, either as once, few or many, or as a class for expanded clones.

TRBV18,NA,15,few,TRBJ1-3,TGTGCCAGCAGTTTAGGACGGAGCTCTGGAAACACCATATATTTT,CASSLGRSSGNTIYF
TRBV7-2,NA,12,many,TRBJ2-7,TGTGCCAGCAGCCCGGGGCGCTACGAGCAGTACTTC,CASSPGRYEQYF
TRBV6-5,NA,12,NA,TRBJ2-2,TGTGCCAGCAGTCGGAGTACCGGGGAGCTGTTTTTT,CASSRSTGELFF
TRBV12-3/TRBV12-4,NA,14,few,TRBJ2-1,TGTGCCAGCAGTGGGACCCAGGGGGGCTATGAGCAGTTCTTC,CASSGTQGGYEQFF
TRBV28,NA,16,NA,TRBJ2-5,TGTGCCAGCAGGCCCCTCGGGGCGGAACTGCAAGAGACCCAGTACTTC,CASRPLGAELQETQYF
TRBV7-2,NA,14,few,TRBJ2-7,TGTGCCAGCAGCTTAACGTCTAGGGGGTACGAGCAGTACTTC,CASSLTSRGYEQYF
TRBV29-1,TRBD1,13,few,TRBJ2-3,TGCAGCGCTGACAGGGGTGGCACAGATACGCAGTATTTT,CSADRGGTDTQYF
TRBV7-9,TRBD2,15,few,TRBJ2-7,TGTGCCAGCAGCACGCGACTAGCGTCTATCCACGAGCAGTACTTC,CASSTRLASIHEQYF
TRBV28,TRBD2,19,NA,TRBJ2-5,TGTGCCAGCAGTAAAGGACTAGCGGGAGCATCAGGCTTTCCAGAGACCCAGTACTTC,CASSKGLAGASGFPETQYF
TRBV19,TRBD1,15,NA,TRBJ2-1,TGTGCCAGTACCTTCGGTCGGGACAGGTCCAATGAGCAGTTCTTC,CASTFGRDRSNEQFF
TRBV11-2,NA,15,NA,TRBJ2-3,TGTGCCAGCAGCTTAGTTCGGACCTCCACAGATACGCAGTATTTT,CASSLVRTSTDTQYF
TRBV11-1,NA,18,NA,TRBJ2-2,TGTGCCAGCAGCCGGCAGGCCATAGGGGAAACGGGCACCGGGGAGCTGTTTTTT,CASSRQAIGETGTGELFF